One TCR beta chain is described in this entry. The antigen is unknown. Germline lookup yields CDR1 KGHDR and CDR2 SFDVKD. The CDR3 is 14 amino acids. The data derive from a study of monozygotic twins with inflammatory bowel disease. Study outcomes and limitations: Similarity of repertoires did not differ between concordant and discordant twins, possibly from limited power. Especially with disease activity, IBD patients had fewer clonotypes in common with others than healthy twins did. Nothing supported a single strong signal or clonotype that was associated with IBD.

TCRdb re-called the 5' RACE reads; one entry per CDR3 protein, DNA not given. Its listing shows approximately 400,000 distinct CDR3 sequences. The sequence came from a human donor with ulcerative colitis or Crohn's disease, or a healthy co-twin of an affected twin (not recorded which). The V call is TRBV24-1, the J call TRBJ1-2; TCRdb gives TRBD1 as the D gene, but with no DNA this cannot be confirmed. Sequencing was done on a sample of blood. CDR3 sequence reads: CATSDPERLYGYTF.